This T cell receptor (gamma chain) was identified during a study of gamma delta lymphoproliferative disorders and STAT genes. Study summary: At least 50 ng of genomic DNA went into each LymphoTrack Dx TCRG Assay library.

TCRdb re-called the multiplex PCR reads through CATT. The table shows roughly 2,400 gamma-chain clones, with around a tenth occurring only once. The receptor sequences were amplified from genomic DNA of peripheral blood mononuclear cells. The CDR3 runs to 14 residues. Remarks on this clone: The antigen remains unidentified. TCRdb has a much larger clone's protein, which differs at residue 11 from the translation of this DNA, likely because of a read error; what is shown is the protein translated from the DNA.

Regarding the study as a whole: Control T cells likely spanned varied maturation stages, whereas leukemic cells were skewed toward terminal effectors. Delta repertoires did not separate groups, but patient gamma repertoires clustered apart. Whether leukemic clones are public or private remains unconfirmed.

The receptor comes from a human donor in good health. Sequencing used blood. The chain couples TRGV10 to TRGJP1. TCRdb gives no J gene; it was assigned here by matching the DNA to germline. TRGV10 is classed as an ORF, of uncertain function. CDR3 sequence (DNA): TGTGCCCCTTCCTCCTCCACCACTGGTTGGTGCAAGATATTT. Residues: CAPSSSTTGWCKIF.